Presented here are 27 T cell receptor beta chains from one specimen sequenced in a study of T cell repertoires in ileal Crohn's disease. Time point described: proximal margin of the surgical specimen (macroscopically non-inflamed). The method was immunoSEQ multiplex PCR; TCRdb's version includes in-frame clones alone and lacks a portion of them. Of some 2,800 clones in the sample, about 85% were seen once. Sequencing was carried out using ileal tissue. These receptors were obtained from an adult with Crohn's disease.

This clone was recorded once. DNA of the CDR3: TGTGCCAGCAACCTAGCCCGCGAATCCGGGGAGCTGTTTTTT. Translated: CASNLARESGELFF. The chain is built from TRBV2 and TRBJ2-2; possible D gene TRBD2, 5 bases. This CDR3 spans 14 amino acids. CDR1 is SNHLY and CDR2 is FYNNEI in the germline V gene. The ends were cut back, 7 bases at V and 6 bases at J, with 15 bases in the middle.

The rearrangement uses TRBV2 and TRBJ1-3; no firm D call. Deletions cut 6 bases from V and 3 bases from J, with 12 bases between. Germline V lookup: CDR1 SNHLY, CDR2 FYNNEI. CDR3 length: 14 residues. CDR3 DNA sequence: TGTGCCAGCAGGGACCTTGGAGGTGGAAACACCATATATTTT. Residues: CASRDLGGGNTIYF.

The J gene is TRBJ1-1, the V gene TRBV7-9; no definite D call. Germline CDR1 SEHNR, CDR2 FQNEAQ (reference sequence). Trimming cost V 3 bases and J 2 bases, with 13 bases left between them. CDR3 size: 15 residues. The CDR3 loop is CASSFISGRNTEAFF. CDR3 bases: TGTGCCAGCAGCTTCATATCCGGGAGAAACACTGAAGCTTTCTTT. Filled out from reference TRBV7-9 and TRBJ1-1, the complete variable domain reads DTGVSQNPRHKITKRGQNVTFRCDPISEHNRLYWYRQTLGQGPEFLTYFQNEAQLEKSRLLSDRFSAERPKGSFSTLEIQRTEQGDSAMYLCASSFISGRNTEAFFGQGTRLTVV.

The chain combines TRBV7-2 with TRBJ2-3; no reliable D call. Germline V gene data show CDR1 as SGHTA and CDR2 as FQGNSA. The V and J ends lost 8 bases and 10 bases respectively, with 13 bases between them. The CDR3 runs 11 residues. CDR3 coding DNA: TGTGCCAGCTCGTCCCAAATATCGCAGTATTTT. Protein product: CASSSQISQYF.

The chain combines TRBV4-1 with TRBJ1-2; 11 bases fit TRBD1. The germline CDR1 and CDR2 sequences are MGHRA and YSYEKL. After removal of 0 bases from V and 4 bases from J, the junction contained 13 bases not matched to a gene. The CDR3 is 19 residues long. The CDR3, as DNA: TGCGCCAGCAGCCAAGATCCCAGGACAGGGGGCGAGATTTTCTATGGCTACACCTTC. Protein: CASSQDPRTGGEIFYGYTF.

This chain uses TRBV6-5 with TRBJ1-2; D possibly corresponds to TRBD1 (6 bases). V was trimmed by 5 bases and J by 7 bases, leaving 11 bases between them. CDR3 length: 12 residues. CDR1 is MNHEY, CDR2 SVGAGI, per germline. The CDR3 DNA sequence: TGTGCCAGCAGTACAGGGTATTTTGGCTACACCTTC. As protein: CASSTGYFGYTF.

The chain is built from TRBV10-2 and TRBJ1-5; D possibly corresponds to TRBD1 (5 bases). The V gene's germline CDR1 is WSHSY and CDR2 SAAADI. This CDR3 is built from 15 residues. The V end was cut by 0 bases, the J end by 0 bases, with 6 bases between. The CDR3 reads CASSESGVSNQPQHF. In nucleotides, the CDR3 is TGCGCCAGCAGTGAGTCGGGGGTTAGCAATCAGCCCCAGCATTTT.

This CDR3 is CASSDRGGNEQYF. The CDR3 DNA follows: TGTGCCAGTAGCGACAGGGGGGGAAACGAGCAGTACTTC. V is TRBV7-6 and J is TRBJ2-7; 9 bases are shared with TRBD1. Trimming removed 9 bases from V and 5 bases from J; junction bases left unmatched: 8. Germline V lookup: CDR1 SGHVS, CDR2 FNYEAQ. The CDR3 is made up of 13 amino acids.

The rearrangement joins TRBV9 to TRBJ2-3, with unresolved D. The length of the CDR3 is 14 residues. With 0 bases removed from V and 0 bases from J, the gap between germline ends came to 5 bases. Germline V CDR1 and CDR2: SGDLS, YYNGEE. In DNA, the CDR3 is TGTGCCAGCAGCGTAGTTTCTAGCACAGATACGCAGTATTTT. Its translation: CASSVVSSTDTQYF. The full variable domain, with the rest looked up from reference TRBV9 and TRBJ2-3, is DSGVTQTPKHLITATGQRVTLRCSPRSGDLSVYWYQQSLDQGLQFLIQYYNGEERAKGNILERFSAQQFPDLHSELNLSSLELGDSALYFCASSVVSSTDTQYFGPGTRLTVL.

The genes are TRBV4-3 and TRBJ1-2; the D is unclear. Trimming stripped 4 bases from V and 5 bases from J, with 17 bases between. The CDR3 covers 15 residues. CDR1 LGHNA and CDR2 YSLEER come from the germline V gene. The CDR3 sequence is CASSPSSKTPYGYTF. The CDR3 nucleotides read TGCGCCAGCAGCCCATCTTCAAAAACTCCTTATGGCTACACCTTC.

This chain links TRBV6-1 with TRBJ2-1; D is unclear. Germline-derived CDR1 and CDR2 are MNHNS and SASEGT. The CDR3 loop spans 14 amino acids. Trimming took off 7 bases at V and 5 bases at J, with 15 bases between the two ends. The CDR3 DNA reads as TGTGCCAGCACTTTTGGCACAGTCAACAATGAGCAGTTCTTC. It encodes CASTFGTVNNEQFF.

Here the CDR3 DNA reads TGTGCCATCAGGGGTGGGGATAATGAGCAGTTCTTC. Amino acid sequence: CAIRGGDNEQFF. This chain uses TRBV10-3 with TRBJ2-1; D is ambiguous. The CDR3 is 12 amino acids. CDR1 and CDR2 from the germline V gene are ENHRY and SYGVKD. The V gene lost 6 bases and the J gene lost 7 bases, with 10 bases spanning the gap.

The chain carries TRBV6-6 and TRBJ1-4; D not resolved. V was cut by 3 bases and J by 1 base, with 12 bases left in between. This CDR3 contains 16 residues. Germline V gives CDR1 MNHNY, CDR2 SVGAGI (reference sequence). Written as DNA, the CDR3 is TGTGCCAGCAGTTATACCCGGACGGTAACTAATGAAAAACTGTTTTTT. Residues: CASSYTRTVTNEKLFF.

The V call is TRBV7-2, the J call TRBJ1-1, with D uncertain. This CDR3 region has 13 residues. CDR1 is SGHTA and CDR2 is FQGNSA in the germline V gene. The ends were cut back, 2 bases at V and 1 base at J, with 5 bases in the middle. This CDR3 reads CASSLIRNTEAFF. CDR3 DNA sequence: TGTGCCAGCAGCTTAATCAGGAACACTGAAGCTTTCTTT. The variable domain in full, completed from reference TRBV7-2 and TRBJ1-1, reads GAGVSQSPSNKVTEKGKDVELRCDPISGHTALYWYRQSLGQGLEFLIYFQGNSAPDKSGLPSDRFSAERTGGSVSTLTIQRTQQEDSAVYLCASSLIRNTEAFFGQGTRLTVV.

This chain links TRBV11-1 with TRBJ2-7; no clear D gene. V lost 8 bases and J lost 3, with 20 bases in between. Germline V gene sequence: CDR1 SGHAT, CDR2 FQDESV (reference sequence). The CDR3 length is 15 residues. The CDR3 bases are TGTGCCAGCCTCCTTATCCGGCGCGGATACTACGAGCAGTACTTC. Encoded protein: CASLLIRRGYYEQYF.

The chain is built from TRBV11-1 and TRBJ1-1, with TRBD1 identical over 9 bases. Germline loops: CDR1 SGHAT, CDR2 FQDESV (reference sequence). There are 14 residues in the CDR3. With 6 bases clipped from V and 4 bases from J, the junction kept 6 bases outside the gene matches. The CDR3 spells CASSFPGQGTEAFF. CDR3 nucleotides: TGTGCCAGCAGTTTTCCGGGACAGGGCACTGAAGCTTTCTTT.

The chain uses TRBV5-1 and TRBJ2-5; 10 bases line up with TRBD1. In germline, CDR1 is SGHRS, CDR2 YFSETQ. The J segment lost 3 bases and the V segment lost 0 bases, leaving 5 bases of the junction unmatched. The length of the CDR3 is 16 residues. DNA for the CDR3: TGCGCCAGCAGCTTGGGCCTAGGACAGGGGGAAGAGACCCAGTACTTC. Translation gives CASSLGLGQGEETQYF. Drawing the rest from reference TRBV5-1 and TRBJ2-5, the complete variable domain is KAGVTQTPRYLIKTRGQQVTLSCSPISGHRSVSWYQQTPGQGLQFLFEYFSETQRNKGNFPGRFSGRQFSNSRSEMNVSTLELGDSALYLCASSLGLGQGEETQYFGPGTRLLVL.

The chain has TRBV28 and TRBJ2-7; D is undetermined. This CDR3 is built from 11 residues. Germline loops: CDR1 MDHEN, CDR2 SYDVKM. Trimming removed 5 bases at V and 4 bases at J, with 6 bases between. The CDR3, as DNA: TGTGCCAGCAGTCCTCGGTACGAGCAGTACTTC. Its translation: CASSPRYEQYF.

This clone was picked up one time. The CDR3 region is CASSSPSGRANEQFF. The CDR3 coding sequence is TGTGCCAGCAGTTCCCCTAGTGGGAGGGCCAATGAGCAGTTCTTC. This chain links TRBV6-5 with TRBJ2-1, with 7 bases that match TRBD2. The junction had 9 bases not matched to a gene; V was cut back by 4 bases and J by 6 bases. Germline V CDR1 and CDR2: MNHEY, SVGAGI. CDR3 length: 15 residues.

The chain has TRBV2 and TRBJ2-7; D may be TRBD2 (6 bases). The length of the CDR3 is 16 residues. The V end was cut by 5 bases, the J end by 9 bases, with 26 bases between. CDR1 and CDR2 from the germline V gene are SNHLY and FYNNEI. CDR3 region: CASSPPIRLASRGQYF. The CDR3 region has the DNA TGTGCCAGCAGTCCTCCTATCAGGCTAGCGAGTCGCGGGCAGTACTTC.

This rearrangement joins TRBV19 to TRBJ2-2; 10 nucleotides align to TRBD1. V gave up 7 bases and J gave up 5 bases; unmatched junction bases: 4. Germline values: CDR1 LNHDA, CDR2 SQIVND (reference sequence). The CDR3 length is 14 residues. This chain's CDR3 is CASTRTGGTGELFF. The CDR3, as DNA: TGTGCCAGTACCCGGACAGGGGGTACCGGGGAGCTGTTTTTT.

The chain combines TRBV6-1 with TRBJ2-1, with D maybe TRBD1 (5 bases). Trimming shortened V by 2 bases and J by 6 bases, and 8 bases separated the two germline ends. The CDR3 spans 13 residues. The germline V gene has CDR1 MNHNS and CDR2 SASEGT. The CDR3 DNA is TGTGCCAGCAGTGAAAAGGGGTCCAATGAGCAGTTCTTC. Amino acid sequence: CASSEKGSNEQFF.

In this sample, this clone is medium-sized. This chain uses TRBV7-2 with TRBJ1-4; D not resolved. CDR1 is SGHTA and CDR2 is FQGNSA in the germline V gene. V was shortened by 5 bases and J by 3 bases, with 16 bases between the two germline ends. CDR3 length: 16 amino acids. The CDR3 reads CASSAVGRVANEKLFF. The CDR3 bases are TGTGCCAGCAGCGCGGTCGGACGGGTGGCTAATGAAAAACTGTTTTTT.

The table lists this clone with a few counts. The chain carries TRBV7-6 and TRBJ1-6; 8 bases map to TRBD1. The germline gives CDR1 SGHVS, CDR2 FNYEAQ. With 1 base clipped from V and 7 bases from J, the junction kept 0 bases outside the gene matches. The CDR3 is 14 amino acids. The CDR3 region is CASSLGTGNSPLHF. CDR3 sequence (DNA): TGTGCCAGCAGCTTAGGGACAGGGAATTCACCCCTCCACTTT.

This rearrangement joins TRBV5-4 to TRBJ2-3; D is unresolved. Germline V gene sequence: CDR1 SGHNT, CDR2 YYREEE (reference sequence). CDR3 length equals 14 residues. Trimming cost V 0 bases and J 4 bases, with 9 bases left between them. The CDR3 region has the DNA TGTGCCAGCAGCTTGGGGGGTCGTGCAGATACGCAGTATTTT. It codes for CASSLGGRADTQYF.

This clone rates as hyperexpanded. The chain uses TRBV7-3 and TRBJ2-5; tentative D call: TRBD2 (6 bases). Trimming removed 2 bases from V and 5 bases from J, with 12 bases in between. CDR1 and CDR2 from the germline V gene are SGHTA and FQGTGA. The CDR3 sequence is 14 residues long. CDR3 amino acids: CASSLVGGLETQYF. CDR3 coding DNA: TGTGCCAGCAGCTTAGTTGGAGGGTTGGAGACCCAGTACTTC.

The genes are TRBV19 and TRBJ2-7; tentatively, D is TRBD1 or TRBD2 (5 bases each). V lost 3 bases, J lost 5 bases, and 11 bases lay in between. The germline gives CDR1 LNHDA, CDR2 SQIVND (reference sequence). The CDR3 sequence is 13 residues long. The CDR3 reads CASSMIGTDEQYF. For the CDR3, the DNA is TGTGCCAGTAGTATGATCGGGACCGACGAGCAGTACTTC.